Presented here are 31 T cell receptor beta chains from one specimen sequenced in a study of metastatic and nonmetastatic thyroid tumors. Thyroid surgery was preceded by no treatment in any patient. Via MiXCR, TCRdb re-called the PCR reads. The sample has 25,000 to 35,000 clones, about 3.9% seen once; the top ten hold 21%. The sample consisted of blood. The receptors come from a female donor with papillary thyroid cancer or a benign thyroid nodule (not recorded which). Some clones in this sample may be carry-over from other donors' samples.

This clone was counted many times. The chain uses TRBV20-1 and TRBJ2-3; 13 bases match TRBD2. Germline V gene lookup returns CDR1 DFQATT and CDR2 SNEGSKA (reference sequence). The CDR3 has 17 amino acids. J lost 1 base, V lost 0 bases, and 4 bases had no gene match. The CDR3 nucleotides read TGCAGTGCTAGAGATACTAGCGGGAGGGCGCGCACAGATACGCAGTATTTT. The encoded protein is CSARDTSGRARTDTQYF.

Remarks on this clone: The junction departs from germline at one end; a sequencing error may be responsible. The gene calls are TRBV6-6 and TRBJ2-5; D is unresolved. This CDR3 contains 16 residues. Germline V gene sequence: CDR1 MNHNY, CDR2 SVGAGI (reference sequence). CDR3 in DNA: TGTGCCAGCATTTACTCGATCCCTCTGGAGTGGGAGACCCAGTACTTC. Its translation is CASIYSIPLEWETQYF.

The chain employs TRBV6-2 or TRBV6-3 and TRBJ1-1; possibly TRBD1 for D (5 bases). CDR1 and CDR2 (germline): MNHEY, SVGEGT. V lost 7 bases, J lost 4 bases, and 22 bases lay in between. This CDR3 has 16 residues. The CDR3 protein is CASITLLRGRGTEAFF. The CDR3, as DNA: TGTGCCAGCATCACATTACTAAGGGGTAGGGGCACTGAAGCTTTCTTT.

In its sample, this clone was seen a few times. This sequence may be a read error, since a much larger clone differs from it by one base. V and J are TRBV9 and TRBJ2-5, with 12 bases matching TRBD2. The CDR3 sequence is 15 residues long. Germline CDR1 reads SGDLS; CDR2 reads YYNGEE. Losses at the gene ends were 4 bases for V and 4 bases for J; bases not matched to a gene: 5. The CDR3 sequence: CASSLTSGSVETQYF. CDR3 coding DNA: TGTGCCAGCAGCCTGACTAGCGGGAGTGTAGAGACCCAGTACTTC.

In this sample, this clone turned up many times. V usage is TRBV30 and J usage is TRBJ2-7; no firm D call. This CDR3 region has 13 residues. V was pared by 2 bases and J by 6 bases, with 14 bases between. In germline, CDR1 is GTSNPN, CDR2 SVGIG (reference sequence). The CDR3 spells CAWSLIDAAEQYF. CDR3 sequence (DNA): TGTGCCTGGAGTTTAATTGACGCCGCCGAGCAGTACTTC. Using reference TRBV30 and TRBJ2-7 for the parts outside the CDR3, the full variable domain is SQTIHQWPATLVQPVGSPLSLECTVEGTSNPNLYWYRQAAGRGLQLLFYSVGIGQISSEVPQNLSASRPQDRQFILSSKKLLLSDSGFYLCAWSLIDAAEQYFGPGTRLTVT.

DNA of the CDR3: TGTGCCTTCCAGGGGGCGGAGAGCAATCAGCCCCAGCATTTT. Encoded protein: CAFQGAESNQPQHF. This chain links TRBV30 with TRBJ1-5; 8 bases map to TRBD1. The CDR3 covers 14 residues. V shed 7 bases and J 1 base; nucleotides not matched to a gene: 6. CDR1 and CDR2 from the germline V gene are GTSNPN and SVGIG (reference sequence).

This clone showed up just a few times. Possible read error: a much larger clone is one base away. The J gene is TRBJ2-5, the V gene TRBV5-6; 7 positions agree with TRBD1. The CDR3 runs 17 residues. In germline, CDR1 is SGHDT, CDR2 YYEEEE. In DNA, the CDR3 is TGTGCCAACAGCCTCTCCCGGCAGGGGGAACTTCAAGAGACCCAGTACTTC. This gives the protein CANSLSRQGELQETQYF.

This clone was picked up many times. This chain uses TRBV18 with TRBJ2-7, with 10 bases fitting TRBD2. The trim removed 6 bases at V and 6 bases at J, leaving 11 bases unmatched. The CDR3 is made up of 15 amino acids. The germline CDR1 and CDR2 sequences are KGHSH and LQKENI. The CDR3 DNA follows: TGTGCCAGCTCCCAGAGCGGGAGGGCCTTTCCCGAGCAGTACTTC. It is translated as CASSQSGRAFPEQYF.

This chain connects TRBV6-2 or TRBV6-3 to TRBJ2-7; TRBD2 agrees at 8 bases. Germline CDR1 and CDR2: MNHEY and SVGEGT. V was clipped by 6 bases and J by 7 bases; unmatched bases: 8. This CDR3 contains 13 residues. The CDR3 bases are TGTGCCAGCAGAGCCGGGACTAGTAGGGAGCAGTACTTC. Encoded protein: CASRAGTSREQYF.

In its sample, this clone was seen a few times. The chain combines TRBV6-2 or TRBV6-3 with TRBJ1-2; tentatively, D is TRBD1 (5 bases). With 7 bases removed from V and 6 bases from J, the gap between germline ends came to 18 bases. The V gene's germline CDR1 is MNHEY and CDR2 SVGEGT. The length of the CDR3 is 14 residues. The CDR3 region has the DNA TGTGCCAGCAACGTTCCGGGGGGGATCGATGGCTACACCTTC. Translated, it gives CASNVPGGIDGYTF.

This clone was observed a handful of times. The chain is built from TRBV6-1 and TRBJ1-2, with D unresolved. The germline CDR1 and CDR2 sequences are MNHNS and SASEGT. The CDR3 totals 11 residues. With 5 bases removed from V and 8 bases from J, the gap between germline ends came to 9 bases. Here the CDR3 reads CASSTYEGYTF. The CDR3, as DNA: TGTGCCAGCAGTACCTATGAAGGCTACACCTTC.

The V call is TRBV27, the J call TRBJ1-1, with 9 bases identical to TRBD1. The length of the CDR3 is 13 residues. The junction had 4 bases not matched to a gene; V was cut back by 6 bases and J by 5 bases. Germline V gene data show CDR1 as MNHEY and CDR2 as SMNVEV (reference sequence). CDR3 residues: CASSPGQGTEAFF. In nucleotides, the CDR3 is TGTGCCAGCAGCCCGGGACAGGGTACTGAAGCTTTCTTT.

The sample holds many counts of this clone. V is TRBV4-1 and J is TRBJ1-2; a possible D gene is TRBD1 (6 bases). Germline CDR1 is MGHRA and CDR2 is YSYEKL. Trimming took 4 bases from V and 4 from J, leaving 13 bases between them. This CDR3 contains 14 residues. CDR3 sequence (DNA): TGCGCCAGCAGCCCAATCACAGGGAGCTATGGCTACACCTTC. Protein sequence: CASSPITGSYGYTF.

Sample share makes this clone medium-sized. The J gene is TRBJ1-2, the V gene TRBV6-1; no definite D call. This CDR3 has 12 amino acids. Trimming shortened V by 7 bases and J by 8 bases, and 14 bases separated the two germline ends. CDR1 and CDR2 from the germline V gene are MNHNS and SASEGT. In nucleotides, the CDR3 is TGTGCCAGCATCGACGGTGGAGGAGGCTACACCTTC. Translating it yields CASIDGGGGYTF.

There are many counts of this clone. This chain links TRBV9 with TRBJ2-1, with TRBD1 matching 7 bases. V lost 3 bases and J lost 4; bases outside the gene matches: 7. In germline, CDR1 is SGDLS, CDR2 YYNGEE. The CDR3 is 15 residues long. CDR3 in DNA: TGTGCCAGCAGCGCCACAGGGGATGTTTACAATGAGCAGTTCTTC. It translates to CASSATGDVYNEQFF. Full variable domain (remainder filled in from reference TRBV9 and TRBJ2-1): DSGVTQTPKHLITATGQRVTLRCSPRSGDLSVYWYQQSLDQGLQFLIQYYNGEERAKGNILERFSAQQFPDLHSELNLSSLELGDSALYFCASSATGDVYNEQFFGPGTRLTVL.

This clone was counted only a few times. The J gene is TRBJ1-5, the V gene TRBV6-2 or TRBV6-3; D gene uncertain. V shed 5 bases and J shed 7 bases, with 12 bases lying between them. The CDR3 spans 13 residues. Germline V gene sequence: CDR1 MNHEY, CDR2 SVGEGT. The CDR3 DNA follows: TGTGCCAGCAGTGGAACCAGTGAACAGCCCCAGCATTTT. As protein: CASSGTSEQPQHF.

Only a few counts were recorded for this clone. This chain connects TRBV4-1 to TRBJ2-7; perhaps TRBD2 as D (6 bases). V was cut by 4 bases and J by 8 bases, with 27 bases left in between. The germline gives CDR1 MGHRA, CDR2 YSYEKL. This CDR3 comprises 17 residues. The CDR3 nucleotides read TGCGCCAGCAGCCCTCATTATCCCCGGACTACCGTCTTACAGCAGTACTTC. As protein: CASSPHYPRTTVLQQYF.

In its sample, this clone was seen many times. At the DNA level, this CDR3 is encoded by other sequences in the same sample as well. The V gene is TRBV5-5, the J gene TRBJ2-1, with D unclear. Germline-derived CDR1 and CDR2 are SGHKS and YYEKEE (reference sequence). The CDR3 loop spans 15 amino acids. Deletions cut 1 base from V and 7 bases from J, with 15 bases between. The CDR3 region is CASSLQVSVGNEQFF. The CDR3 nucleotides are TGTGCCAGCAGCTTGCAGGTTTCGGTTGGAAATGAGCAGTTCTTC.

This chain connects TRBV7-2 to TRBJ2-2; no definite D call. Trimming removed 5 bases from V and 2 bases from J, with 6 bases in between. Germline loops: CDR1 SGHTA, CDR2 FQGNSA. The CDR3 covers 13 residues. In DNA form, the CDR3 reads TGTGCCAGCAGCGCATTCAACACCGGGGAGCTGTTTTTT. This encodes CASSAFNTGELFF.

Worth noting for this clone: Additional DNA sequences in this sample encode the identical CDR3. The chain carries TRBV30 and TRBJ1-1; D ambiguous. Trimming shortened V by 3 bases and J by 7 bases, and 12 bases separated the two germline ends. Germline V gene lookup returns CDR1 GTSNPN and CDR2 SVGIG (reference sequence). This CDR3 is built from 12 residues. The CDR3 spells CAWRGRQIEAFF. The DNA for the CDR3 is TGTGCCTGGAGGGGAAGGCAGATTGAAGCTTTCTTT.

This clone has only a few counts. V gene TRBV5-1 combines with J gene TRBJ1-4; TRBD1 is a possible D gene (6 bases). V lost 3 bases and J 4 bases, leaving 13 bases between the germline ends. From germline, CDR1 is SGHRS and CDR2 YFSETQ. This CDR3 has 15 residues. The CDR3 DNA is TGCGCCAGCAGCTCCCAGGGGTGGGATAATGAAAAACTGTTTTTT. Its translation is CASSSQGWDNEKLFF.

This clone showed up many times. The genes are TRBV7-9 and TRBJ2-1, with D maybe TRBD1 (5 bases). The CDR3 length is 17 residues. Germline CDR1 reads SEHNR; CDR2 reads FQNEAQ (reference sequence). Trimming shortened V by 4 bases and J by 0 bases, and 16 bases separated the two germline ends. In nucleotides, the CDR3 is TGTGCCAGCAGCTCCTCGACAGTTCTCAGCTCCTACAATGAGCAGTTCTTC. Amino acid sequence: CASSSSTVLSSYNEQFF.

A few counts support this clone. Germline and junction disagree at one end, which may indicate a read error. The chain employs TRBV6-1 and TRBJ2-5; D gene ambiguous. Germline-derived CDR1 and CDR2 are MNHNS and SASEGT. The CDR3 is 16 amino acids. CDR3 loop: CASSPQSVARREAQYF. CDR3 sequence (DNA): TGTGCCAGCAGTCCGCAATCCGTGGCCCGAAGAGAGGCCCAGTACTTC.

Regarding this clone: This likely comes from a read error, as the CDR3 has no conserved phenylalanine or tryptophan at its end. The chain combines TRBV20-1 with TRBJ2-7, with 7 bases aligning to TRBD2. Germline V gives CDR1 DFQATT, CDR2 SNEGSKA (reference sequence). This CDR3 has 14 residues. CDR3 amino acids: CSASKGLGSYAQYC. The CDR3 DNA sequence: TGCAGTGCTAGTAAAGGACTAGGTAGTTACGCGCAGTACTGC.

The rearrangement uses TRBV7-9 and TRBJ2-7; D perhaps matches TRBD2 (6 bases). The germline V gene has CDR1 SEHNR and CDR2 FQNEAQ (reference sequence). The V end lost 3 bases, the J end lost 5 bases, and 17 bases lay between the germline ends. The CDR3 runs 15 residues. The CDR3 sequence: CASSLSLREDDEQYF. Here the CDR3 DNA reads TGTGCCAGCAGCTTGTCTCTGCGGGAAGACGACGAGCAGTACTTC.

This clone came up a few times. This chain uses TRBV7-9 with TRBJ2-7; D is uncertain. This CDR3 contains 13 residues. Germline CDR1 and CDR2: SEHNR and FQNEAQ (reference sequence). V was pared by 7 bases and J by 3 bases, with 13 bases between. The CDR3 here is CASNHTDRYEQYF. DNA for the CDR3: TGTGCCAGCAACCACACGGACCGCTACGAGCAGTACTTC.

This clone has at least ten counts. The chain employs TRBV9 and TRBJ2-1; 7 bases align to TRBD2. CDR1 is SGDLS, CDR2 YYNGEE, per germline. The trim removed 3 bases at V and 1 base at J, leaving 4 bases unmatched. This CDR3 contains 15 residues. The DNA for the CDR3 is TGTGCCAGCAGCGAAAGCGGGATATCCTACAATGAGCAGTTCTTC. As protein: CASSESGISYNEQFF.

The rearrangement joins TRBV20-1 to TRBJ2-1; 9 nucleotides align to TRBD2. The ends lost 4 bases at V and 8 bases at J; junction bases unmatched: 15. The CDR3 consists of 16 residues. Germline-derived CDR1 and CDR2 are DFQATT and SNEGSKA (reference sequence). This CDR3 reads CSANFPASGMRDEQFF. In DNA, the CDR3 is TGCAGTGCTAACTTCCCGGCTAGCGGGATGAGGGATGAGCAGTTCTTC.

This clone was observed a handful of times. V and J are TRBV6-1 and TRBJ2-2; no clear D gene. The V gene's germline CDR1 is MNHNS and CDR2 SASEGT. The CDR3 spans 13 residues. V was trimmed by 7 bases and J by 0 bases, leaving 6 bases between them. In nucleotides, the CDR3 is TGTGCCAGCACCAGAACGAACACCGGGGAGCTGTTTTTT. It encodes CASTRTNTGELFF.

This clone was recorded many times. The rearrangement uses TRBV15 and TRBJ2-1; TRBD2 aligns across 16 bases. Germline CDR1 reads LNHNV; CDR2 reads YYDKDF (reference sequence). The ends lost 0 bases at V and 3 bases at J; junction bases unmatched: 2. This CDR3 comprises 18 residues. CDR3 amino acids: CATSREGTSGRVYNEQFF. CDR3 DNA: TGTGCCACCAGCAGAGAGGGGACTAGCGGGAGGGTCTACAATGAGCAGTTCTTC.

By frequency in the sample, this clone is medium-sized. The chain couples TRBV6-1 to TRBJ2-7; the match to TRBD2 covers 8 bases. Germline trimming cut 1 base from V and 4 bases from J; bases unmatched to any gene: 9. Germline values: CDR1 MNHNS, CDR2 SASEGT. The CDR3 spans 16 residues. CDR3 sequence reads: CASSEDPSGGKYEQYF. CDR3 sequence (DNA): TGTGCCAGCAGTGAAGATCCCAGCGGGGGAAAATACGAGCAGTACTTC.